This note documents a single TCR beta chain sequence. Its cognate antigen is unknown. The time point was: after dendritic cell vaccination, including at tumor progression/relapse. All glioblastoma patients lacked an isocitrate dehydrogenase mutation. This sample is drawn from a study of glioma-infiltrating T cells after dendritic cell vaccination. Overall study findings and caveats: No direct clonality-survival link was found; a diverse polyclonal response may matter.

Sequenced by immunoSEQ multiplex PCR; TCRdb stores in-frame clones only, minus some. The sample contains about 87,000 clones, around 86% of which appear only once. The sequence was obtained from a human donor with glioblastoma. Sequenced here: blood, sampled after dendritic cell vaccination.

For the CDR3, the DNA is TGTGCCAGCAGTGGAGAAAGGGACAGAGGCCACAATGAGCAGTTCTTC. Protein sequence: CASSGERDRGHNEQFF. The J gene is TRBJ2-1, the V gene TRBV6-1; 7 bases align to TRBD1. CDR1 is MNHNS and CDR2 is SASEGT in the germline V gene. Germline trimming cut 4 bases from V and 5 bases from J; bases unmatched to any gene: 11. The CDR3 length is 16 residues.